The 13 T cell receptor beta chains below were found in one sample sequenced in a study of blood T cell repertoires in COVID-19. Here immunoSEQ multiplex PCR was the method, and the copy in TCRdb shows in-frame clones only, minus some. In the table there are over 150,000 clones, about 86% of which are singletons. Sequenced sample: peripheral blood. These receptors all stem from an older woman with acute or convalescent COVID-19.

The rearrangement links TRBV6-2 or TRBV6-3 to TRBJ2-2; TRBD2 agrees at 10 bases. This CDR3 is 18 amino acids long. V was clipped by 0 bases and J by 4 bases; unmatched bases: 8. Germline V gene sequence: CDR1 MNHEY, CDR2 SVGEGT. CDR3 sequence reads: CASSYSSLLAGITGELFF. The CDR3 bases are TGTGCCAGCAGTTACTCGAGTCTACTAGCGGGAATCACCGGGGAGCTGTTTTTT.

CDR3 in DNA: TGTGCCACTGAGACGGAGCTAGCGGGACTGGGGACGACTGATACGCAGTATTTT. Translating gives CATETELAGLGTTDTQYF. The chain uses TRBV11-2 and TRBJ2-3; 9 bases align to TRBD2. The CDR3 totals 18 residues. V trimming: 10 bases; J trimming: 6 bases; junction bases outside the gene matches: 23. The germline V gene has CDR1 SGHAT and CDR2 FQNNGV.

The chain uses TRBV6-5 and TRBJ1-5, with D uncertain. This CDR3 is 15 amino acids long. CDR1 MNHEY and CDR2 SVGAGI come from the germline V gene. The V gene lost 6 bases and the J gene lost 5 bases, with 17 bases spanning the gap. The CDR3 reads CASRGSGLVDQPQHF. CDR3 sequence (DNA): TGTGCCAGCAGGGGATCGGGGTTAGTCGATCAGCCCCAGCATTTT.

The CDR3 loop is CASSLRETGRPQHF. DNA of the CDR3: TGTGCCAGCAGCCTCCGGGAGACGGGTCGGCCCCAGCATTTT. The chain has TRBV6-5 and TRBJ1-5; no reliable D call. Germline-derived CDR1 and CDR2 are MNHEY and SVGAGI. V gave up 6 bases and J gave up 9 bases, with 18 bases separating them. The CDR3 has 14 amino acids.

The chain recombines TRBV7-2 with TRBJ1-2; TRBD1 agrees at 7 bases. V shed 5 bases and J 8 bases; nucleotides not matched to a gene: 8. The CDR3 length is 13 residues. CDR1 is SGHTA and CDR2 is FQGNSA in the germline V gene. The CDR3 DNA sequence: TGTGCCAGCAGCCAAAATCAGGGGGAGGGCTACACCTTC. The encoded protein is CASSQNQGEGYTF.

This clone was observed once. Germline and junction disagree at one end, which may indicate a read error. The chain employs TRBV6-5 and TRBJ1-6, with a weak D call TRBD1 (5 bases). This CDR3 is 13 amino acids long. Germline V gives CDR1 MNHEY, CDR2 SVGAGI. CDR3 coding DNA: TGTGTCAGCATGGCGGGGGTTAATTCACCCCTCCACTTT. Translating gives CVSMAGVNSPLHF.

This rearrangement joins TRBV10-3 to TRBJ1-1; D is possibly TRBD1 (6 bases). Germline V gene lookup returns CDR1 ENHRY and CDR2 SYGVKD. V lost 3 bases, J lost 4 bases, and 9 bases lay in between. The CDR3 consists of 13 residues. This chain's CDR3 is CAISDQGLTEAFF. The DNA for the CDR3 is TGTGCCATCAGTGACCAGGGGCTCACTGAAGCTTTCTTT.

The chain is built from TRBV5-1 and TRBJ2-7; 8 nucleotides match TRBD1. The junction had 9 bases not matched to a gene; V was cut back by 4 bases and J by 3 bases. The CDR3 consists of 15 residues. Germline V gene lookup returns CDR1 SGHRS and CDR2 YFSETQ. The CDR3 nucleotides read TGCGCCAGCAGCCAAGGGACAGGATCCAGCTACGAGCAGTACTTC. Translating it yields CASSQGTGSSYEQYF.

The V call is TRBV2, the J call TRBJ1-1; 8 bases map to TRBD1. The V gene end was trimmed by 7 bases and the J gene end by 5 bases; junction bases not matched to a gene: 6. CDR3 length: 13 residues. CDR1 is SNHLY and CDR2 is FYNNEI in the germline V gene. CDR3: CASNLQGDTEAFF. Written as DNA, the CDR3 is TGTGCCAGCAATTTACAGGGGGATACTGAAGCTTTCTTT.

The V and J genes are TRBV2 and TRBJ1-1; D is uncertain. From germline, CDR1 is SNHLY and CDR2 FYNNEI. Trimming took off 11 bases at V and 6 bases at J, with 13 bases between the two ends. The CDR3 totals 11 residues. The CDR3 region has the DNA TGTGCCGGAGAGCGAAATTCTGAAGCTTTCTTT. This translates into CAGERNSEAFF.

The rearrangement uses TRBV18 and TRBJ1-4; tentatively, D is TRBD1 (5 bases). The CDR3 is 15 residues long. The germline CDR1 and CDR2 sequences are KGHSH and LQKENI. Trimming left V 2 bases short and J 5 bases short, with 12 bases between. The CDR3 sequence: CASSPDKGINEKLFF. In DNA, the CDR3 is TGTGCCAGCTCACCAGACAAGGGGATAAATGAAAAACTGTTTTTT.

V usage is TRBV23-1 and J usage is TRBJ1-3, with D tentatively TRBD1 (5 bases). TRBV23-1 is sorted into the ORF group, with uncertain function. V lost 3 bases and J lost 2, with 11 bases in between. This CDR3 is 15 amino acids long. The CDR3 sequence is CASSHSTETGNTIYF. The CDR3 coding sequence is TGCGCCAGCAGTCATTCGACAGAAACTGGAAACACCATATATTTT.

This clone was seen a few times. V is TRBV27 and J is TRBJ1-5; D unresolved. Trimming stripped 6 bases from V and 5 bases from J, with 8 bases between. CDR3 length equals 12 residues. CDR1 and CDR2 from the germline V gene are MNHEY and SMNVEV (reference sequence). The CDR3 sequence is CASRTLDQPQHF. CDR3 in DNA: TGTGCCAGCAGGACTTTGGATCAGCCCCAGCATTTT.